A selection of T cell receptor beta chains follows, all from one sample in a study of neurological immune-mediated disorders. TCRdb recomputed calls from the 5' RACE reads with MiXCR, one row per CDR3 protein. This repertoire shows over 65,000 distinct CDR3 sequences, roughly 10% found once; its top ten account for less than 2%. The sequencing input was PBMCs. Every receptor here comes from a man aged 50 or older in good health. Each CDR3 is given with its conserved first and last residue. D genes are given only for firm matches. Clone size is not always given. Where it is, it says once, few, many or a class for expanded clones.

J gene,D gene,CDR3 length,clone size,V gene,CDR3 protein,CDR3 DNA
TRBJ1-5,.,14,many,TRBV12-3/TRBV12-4,CASTVRGGNQPQHF,TGTGCCAGCACCGTGAGGGGGGGCAATCAGCCCCAGCATTTT
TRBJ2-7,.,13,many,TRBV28,CASHLRFSYEQYF,TGTGCCAGCCACTTACGGTTTTCCTACGAGCAGTACTTC
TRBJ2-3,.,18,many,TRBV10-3,CAISGDGNTATGTDTQYF,TGTGCCATCAGTGGGGACGGTAACACGGCGACTGGTACAGATACGCAGTATTTT
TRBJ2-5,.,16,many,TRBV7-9,CASRPTRGLLQETQYF,TGTGCCAGCAGACCAACAAGGGGGTTGCTCCAAGAGACCCAGTACTTC
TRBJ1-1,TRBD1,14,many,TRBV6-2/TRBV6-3,CASRQTGATVVAFF,TGTGCCAGCAGACAGACAGGGGCCACGGTCGTAGCTTTCTTT
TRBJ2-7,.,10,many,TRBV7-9,CASSYYEQYF,TGTGCCAGCAGCTACTACGAGCAGTACTTC
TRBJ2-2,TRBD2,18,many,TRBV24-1,CATSDLTSGGPNTGELFF,TGTGCCACCAGTGATTTGACTAGCGGGGGGCCGAACACCGGGGAGCTGTTTTTT
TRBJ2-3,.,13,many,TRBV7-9,CASSSGITDTQYF,TGTGCCAGCAGTTCTGGAATCACAGATACGCAGTATTTT
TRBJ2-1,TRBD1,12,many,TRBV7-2,CASSRDRGEQFF,TGTGCCAGCAGCCGGGACAGGGGAGAGCAGTTCTTC
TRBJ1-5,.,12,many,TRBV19,CASSGGNQPQHF,TGTGCCAGTAGTGGGGGGAATCAGCCCCAGCATTTT
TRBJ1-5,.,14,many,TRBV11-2,CASSPTKGNQPQHF,TGTGCCAGCAGCCCAACTAAGGGCAATCAGCCCCAGCATTTT
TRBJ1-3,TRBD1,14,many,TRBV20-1,CSAEGQGTGNTIYF,TGCAGTGCTGAGGGACAGGGAACTGGAAACACCATATATTTT
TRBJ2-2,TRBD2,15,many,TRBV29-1,CSVVAGGERSGELFF,TGCAGCGTTGTAGCGGGAGGGGAGAGGAGCGGGGAGCTGTTTTTT
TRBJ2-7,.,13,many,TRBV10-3,CAISESRNYEQYF,TGTGCCATCAGTGAGTCCAGGAACTACGAGCAGTACTTC
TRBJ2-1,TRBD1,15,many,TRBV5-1,CASSWGGTGDDEQFF,TGCGCCAGCAGCTGGGGGGGGACAGGGGATGATGAGCAGTTCTTC
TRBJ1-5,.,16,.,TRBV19,CASSIYRGAGNQPQHF,TGTGCCAGTAGTATATACAGAGGGGCGGGCAATCAGCCCCAGCATTTT
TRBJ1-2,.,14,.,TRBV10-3,CAISEREGGIGYTF,TGTGCCATCAGTGAACGGGAAGGGGGAATTGGCTACACCTTC
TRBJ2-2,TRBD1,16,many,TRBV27,CASSSNKAGGAGELFF,TGTGCCAGCAGTTCGAATAAAGCAGGGGGCGCCGGGGAGCTGTTTTTT
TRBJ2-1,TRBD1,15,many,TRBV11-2,CASSFTGTGGHEQFF,TGTGCCAGCAGCTTCACCGGGACAGGGGGCCATGAGCAGTTCTTC
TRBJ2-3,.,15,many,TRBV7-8,CASSLALLPTDTQYF,TGTGCCAGCAGCTTAGCGTTACTCCCCACAGATACGCAGTATTTT
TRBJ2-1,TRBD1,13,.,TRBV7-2,CASSSRQGYEQFF,TGTGCCAGCAGCTCAAGACAGGGTTACGAGCAGTTCTTC
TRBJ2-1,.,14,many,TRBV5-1,CASSTVGPHNEQFF,TGCGCCAGCAGCACCGTGGGCCCCCACAATGAGCAGTTCTTC
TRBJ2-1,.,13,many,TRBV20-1,CSARVGRWNEQFF,TGCAGTGCTAGAGTAGGTAGATGGAATGAGCAGTTCTTC
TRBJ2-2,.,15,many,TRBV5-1,CASSLDVRGSGELFF,TGCGCCAGCAGCTTGGACGTCAGGGGAAGCGGGGAGCTGTTTTTT
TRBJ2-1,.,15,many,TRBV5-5,CASSLEVQRLNEQFF,TGTGCCAGCAGCTTGGAGGTTCAGCGGCTGAATGAGCAGTTCTTC
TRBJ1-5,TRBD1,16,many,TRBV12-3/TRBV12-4,CASSPGQGAGNQPQHF,TGTGCCAGCAGCCCGGGACAGGGGGCCGGCAATCAGCCCCAGCATTTT
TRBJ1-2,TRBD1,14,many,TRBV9,CASTTGQGTYGYTF,TGTGCCAGCACCACCGGACAGGGCACCTATGGCTACACCTTC
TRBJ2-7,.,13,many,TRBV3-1,CASSQGRLFEQYF,TGTGCCAGCAGCCAAGGGAGGCTGTTCGAGCAGTACTTC
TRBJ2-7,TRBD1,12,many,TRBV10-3,CAISQTGGEQYF,TGTGCCATCAGCCAGACAGGGGGCGAGCAGTACTTC
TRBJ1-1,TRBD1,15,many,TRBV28,CASSAGGAMNTEAFF,TGTGCCAGCAGTGCAGGGGGCGCGATGAACACTGAAGCTTTCTTT
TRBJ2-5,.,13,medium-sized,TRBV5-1,CASSLGGQETQYF,TGCGCCAGCAGCTTGGGCGGACAAGAGACCCAGTACTTC
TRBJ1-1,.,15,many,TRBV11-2,CASSLGGLTPNEAFF,TGTGCCAGCAGCTTAGGGGGCCTTACACCGAATGAAGCTTTCTTT
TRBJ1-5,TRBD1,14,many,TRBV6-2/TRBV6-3,CASSTGTGWQPQHF,TGTGCCAGCAGTACCGGGACAGGGTGGCAGCCCCAGCATTTT
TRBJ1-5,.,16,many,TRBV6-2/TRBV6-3,CASSYGSSRSFQPQHF,TGTGCCAGCAGTTACGGGTCTTCAAGAAGCTTTCAGCCCCAGCATTTT
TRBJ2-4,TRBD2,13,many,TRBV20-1,CSVSGGAKNIQYF,TGCAGTGTCAGCGGGGGAGCCAAAAACATTCAGTACTTC
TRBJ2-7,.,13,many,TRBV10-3,CAIRFDRGYAQYF,TGTGCCATCAGATTCGATAGGGGCTACGCGCAGTACTTC
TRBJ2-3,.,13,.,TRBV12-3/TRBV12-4,CASSLRYTDTQYF,TGTGCCAGCAGTTTACGCTACACAGATACGCAGTATTTT
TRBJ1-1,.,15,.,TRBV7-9,CASSSVGTMNTEAFF,TGTGCCAGCAGCTCAGTGGGGACCATGAACACTGAAGCTTTCTTT
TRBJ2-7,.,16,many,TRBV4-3,CASSQEEGGSSYEQYF,TGCGCCAGCAGCCAAGAGGAAGGTGGCAGCTCCTACGAGCAGTACTTC
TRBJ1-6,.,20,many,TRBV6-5,CASSYSSAFEDSIYNSPLHF,TGTGCCAGCAGTTACTCGTCGGCTTTTGAGGATTCGATTTATAATTCACCCCTCCACTTT
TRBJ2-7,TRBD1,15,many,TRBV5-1,CASSLPGTGGYEQYF,TGCGCCAGCAGCTTACCCGGGACAGGGGGCTACGAGCAGTACTTC
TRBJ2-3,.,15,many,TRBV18,CASSPNYGSTDTQYF,TGTGCCAGCTCACCTAACTACGGTAGCACAGATACGCAGTATTTT
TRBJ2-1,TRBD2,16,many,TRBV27,CASSLEAGGGYNEQFF,TGTGCCAGCAGTTTGGAAGCGGGAGGGGGATACAATGAGCAGTTCTTC
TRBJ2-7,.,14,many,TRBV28,CASRTGHKFSEQYF,TGTGCCAGCAGAACCGGACATAAATTCTCTGAGCAGTACTTC
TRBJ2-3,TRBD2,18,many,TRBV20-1,CSASENRRRGGRADTQYF,TGCAGTGCTAGTGAGAACAGGAGGCGGGGGGGCAGGGCAGATACGCAGTATTTT
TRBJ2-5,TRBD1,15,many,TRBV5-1,CASSPLGTGEETQYF,TGCGCCAGCAGCCCCCTCGGGACAGGGGAGGAGACCCAGTACTTC
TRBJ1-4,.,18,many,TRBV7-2,CASSLHALVPATNEKLFF,TGTGCCAGCAGCTTACATGCACTGGTCCCGGCAACTAATGAAAAACTGTTTTTT
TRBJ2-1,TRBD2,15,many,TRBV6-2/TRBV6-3,CASSYGAGGFNEQFF,TGTGCCAGCAGTTACGGGGCGGGAGGGTTCAATGAGCAGTTCTTC
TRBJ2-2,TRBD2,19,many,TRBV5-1,CASSLGRTSGRDNTGELFF,TGCGCCAGCAGCTTGGGGCGGACTAGCGGGAGAGATAACACCGGGGAGCTGTTTTTT
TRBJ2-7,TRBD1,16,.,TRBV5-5,CASSSIGTGGSYEQYF,TGTGCCAGCAGCTCAATTGGGACAGGGGGCTCCTACGAGCAGTACTTC
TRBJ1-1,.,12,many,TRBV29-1,CSVGWGWTEAFF,TGCAGCGTTGGGTGGGGGTGGACTGAAGCTTTCTTT
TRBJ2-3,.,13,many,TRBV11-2,CASSSSGTDTQYF,TGTGCCAGCAGTTCTAGCGGCACAGATACGCAGTATTTT
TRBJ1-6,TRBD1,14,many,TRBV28,CASRTGGESSPLHF,TGTGCCAGCAGGACAGGGGGCGAAAGTTCACCCCTCCACTTT
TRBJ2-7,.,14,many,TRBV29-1,CSVERDGTRNEQYF,TGCAGCGTTGAAAGGGACGGGACTCGAAACGAGCAGTACTTC
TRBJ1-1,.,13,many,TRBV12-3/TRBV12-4,CASSRTAFPEAFF,TGTGCCAGCAGTCGGACAGCTTTTCCTGAAGCTTTCTTT